The T cell receptor beta chain described here comes from a study of PD-L1 blockade in urothelial cancer. Study summary: Atezolizumab therapy began for patients at some point between 2014 and 2015, dosed at 1,200 mg intravenously every 3 weeks. After treatment start, blood was analyzed at 3 weeks (second dose) and at 6 weeks.

Time point described: pretreatment peripheral blood. Per-patient samples, pretreatment and on-treatment, numbered 1 to 8. Germline V gives CDR1 LNHDA, CDR2 SQIVND (reference sequence). The V gene lost 5 bases and the J gene lost 5 bases, with 9 bases spanning the gap. The CDR3 is made up of 12 amino acids. In this sample, this clone turned up a few times. The templates were synthetic TCR analogs, and they were spiked into each PCR. The repertoire was sequenced with immunoSEQ multiplex PCR; TCRdb's copy has only in-frame clones and lacks some. This sample carries roughly 63,000 clones, 81% of them seen once, and the ten largest clones take 3.2%.

This clonotype was sampled from a man between 70 and 80 years old with urothelial cancer. The specimen comprised PBMCs, sampled around atezolizumab (anti-PD-L1) treatment. The chain links TRBV19 to TRBJ1-2; D call uncertain. CDR3 protein: CASSGSGYGYTF. The DNA of the CDR3 is TGTGCCAGTAGTGGCTCAGGATATGGCTACACCTTC.